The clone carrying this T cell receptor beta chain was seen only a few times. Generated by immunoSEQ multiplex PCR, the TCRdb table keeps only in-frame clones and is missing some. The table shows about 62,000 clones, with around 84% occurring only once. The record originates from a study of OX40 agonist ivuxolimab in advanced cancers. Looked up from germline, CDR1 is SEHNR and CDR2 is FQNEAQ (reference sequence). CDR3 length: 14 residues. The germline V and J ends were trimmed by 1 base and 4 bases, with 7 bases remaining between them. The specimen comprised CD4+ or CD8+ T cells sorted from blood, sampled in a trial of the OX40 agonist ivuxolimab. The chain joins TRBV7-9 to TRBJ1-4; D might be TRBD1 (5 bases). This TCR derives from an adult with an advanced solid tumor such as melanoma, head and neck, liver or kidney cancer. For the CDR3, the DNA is TGTGCCAGCAGCTTAGGGGGGATTAATGAAAAACTGTTTTTT. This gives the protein CASSLGGINEKLFF.